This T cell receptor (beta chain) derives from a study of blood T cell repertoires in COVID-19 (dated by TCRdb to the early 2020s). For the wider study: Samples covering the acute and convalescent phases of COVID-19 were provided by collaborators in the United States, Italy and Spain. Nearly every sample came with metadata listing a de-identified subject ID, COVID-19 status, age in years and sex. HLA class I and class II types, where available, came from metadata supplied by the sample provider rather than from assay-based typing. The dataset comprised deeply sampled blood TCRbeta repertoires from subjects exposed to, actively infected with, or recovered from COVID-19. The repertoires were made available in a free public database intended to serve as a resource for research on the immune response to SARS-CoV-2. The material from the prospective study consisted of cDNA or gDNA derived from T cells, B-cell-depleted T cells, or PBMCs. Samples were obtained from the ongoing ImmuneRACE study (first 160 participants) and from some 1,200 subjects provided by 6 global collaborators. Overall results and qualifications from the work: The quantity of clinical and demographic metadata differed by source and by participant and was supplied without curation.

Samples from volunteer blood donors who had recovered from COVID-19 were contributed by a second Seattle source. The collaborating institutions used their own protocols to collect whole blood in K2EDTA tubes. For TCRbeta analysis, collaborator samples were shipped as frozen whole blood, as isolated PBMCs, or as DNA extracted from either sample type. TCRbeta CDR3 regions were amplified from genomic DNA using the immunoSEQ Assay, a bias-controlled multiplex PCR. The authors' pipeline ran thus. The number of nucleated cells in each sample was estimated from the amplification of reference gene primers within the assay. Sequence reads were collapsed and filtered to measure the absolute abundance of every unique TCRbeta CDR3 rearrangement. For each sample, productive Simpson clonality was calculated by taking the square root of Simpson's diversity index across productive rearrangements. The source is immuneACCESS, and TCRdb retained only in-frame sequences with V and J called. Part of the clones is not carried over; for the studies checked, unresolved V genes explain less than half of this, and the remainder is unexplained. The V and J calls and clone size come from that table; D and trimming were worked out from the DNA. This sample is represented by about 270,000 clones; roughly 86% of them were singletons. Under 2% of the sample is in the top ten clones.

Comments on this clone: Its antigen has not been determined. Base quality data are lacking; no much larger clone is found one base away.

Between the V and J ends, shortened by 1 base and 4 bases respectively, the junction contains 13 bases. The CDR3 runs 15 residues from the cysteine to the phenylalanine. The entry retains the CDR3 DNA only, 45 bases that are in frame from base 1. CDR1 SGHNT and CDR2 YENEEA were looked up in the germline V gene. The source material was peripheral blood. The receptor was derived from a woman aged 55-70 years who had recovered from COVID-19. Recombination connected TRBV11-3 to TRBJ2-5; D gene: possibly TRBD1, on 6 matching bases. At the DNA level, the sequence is TGTGCCAGCAGCTTAGGCTCCGGGACATTAGAGACCCAGTACTTC. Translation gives CASSLGSGTLETQYF. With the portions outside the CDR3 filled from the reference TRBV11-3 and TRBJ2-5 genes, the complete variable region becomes EAGVVQSPRYKIIEKKQPVAFWCNPISGHNTLYWYLQNLGQGPELLIRYENEEAVDDSQLPKDRFSAERLKGVDSTLKIQPAELGDSAVYLCASSLGSGTLETQYFGPGTRLLVL.